A selection of T cell receptor beta chains follows, all from one sample in a study of post-analysis software for immune sequencing data. TCRdb reprocessed the PCR reads with MiXCR, giving one entry per CDR3 protein. The data contain roughly 430,000 distinct CDR3 sequences, 30% to 45% of them singletons. Sequencing was carried out using blood. These receptors were obtained from a girl aged 2 to 10 with multiple sclerosis. CDR3s leave out the opening cysteine and the closing phenylalanine or tryptophan. The order of the fields is CDR3 protein, clone size, D gene, V gene. D genes are given only for firm matches. A row's size may be missing; if present it is once, few, many or a size class.

CDR3aa: SARWTAQETQY
abundance: few
d_gene: .
v_gene: TRBV20-1

CDR3aa: ASIPSGGYGEAF
abundance: few
d_gene: TRBD1
v_gene: TRBV5-1

CDR3aa: ASSQEPGSGANVLT
abundance: .
d_gene: .
v_gene: TRBV4-3

CDR3aa: ASSYRDRSIHT
abundance: few
d_gene: TRBD1
v_gene: TRBV6-5

CDR3aa: ASTQNTEAF
abundance: .
d_gene: .
v_gene: TRBV7-9

CDR3aa: ASSYSQHVNTEAF
abundance: few
d_gene: .
v_gene: TRBV6-5

CDR3aa: ATRTYYEQY
abundance: few
d_gene: .
v_gene: TRBV6-1

CDR3aa: SVAKRGVQTQY
abundance: .
d_gene: .
v_gene: TRBV29-1

CDR3aa: ASSLAGQGNGYT
abundance: few
d_gene: TRBD1
v_gene: TRBV3-1

CDR3aa: ASAPAVQETQY
abundance: few
d_gene: .
v_gene: TRBV9

CDR3aa: SARVRPNSYNEQF
abundance: few
d_gene: .
v_gene: TRBV20-1

CDR3aa: ASSLRRDGYT
abundance: .
d_gene: .
v_gene: TRBV28

CDR3aa: ASSLLEPQPQH
abundance: .
d_gene: .
v_gene: TRBV12-3/TRBV12-4

CDR3aa: ASSWTGDDYEQY
abundance: .
d_gene: TRBD1
v_gene: TRBV5-6

CDR3aa: AISDVGGYEQY
abundance: few
d_gene: .
v_gene: TRBV10-3

CDR3aa: ASSLILSGVSADAQY
abundance: .
d_gene: .
v_gene: TRBV12-3/TRBV12-4

CDR3aa: ASNPTGTGGGETQY
abundance: few
d_gene: TRBD1
v_gene: TRBV11-2

CDR3aa: ASSLAGQGLGEQY
abundance: .
d_gene: TRBD1
v_gene: TRBV27

CDR3aa: SVAQGYYGYT
abundance: few
d_gene: .
v_gene: TRBV29-1

CDR3aa: AGSPGHKNIQY
abundance: .
d_gene: .
v_gene: TRBV4-2

CDR3aa: ATSRVRSSYEQY
abundance: .
d_gene: .
v_gene: TRBV15